What follows are 26 T cell receptor beta chains derived from one specimen sequenced in a study of neoadjuvant anti-PD-1 for oral cavity cancer. Time point described: after neoadjuvant nivolumab, at surgical resection. Generated by immunoSEQ multiplex PCR, the TCRdb table keeps only in-frame clones and is missing some. The table lists about 14,000 clones, 60% to 75% of them singletons. The specimen was PBMCs, collected after nivolumab (anti-PD-1) treatment. The receptor set was obtained from a person between 35 and 79 years old with oral cavity squamous cell carcinoma.

The chain couples TRBV6-5 to TRBJ1-2; 9 bases align to TRBD1. CDR3 length equals 15 residues. Trimming cost V 0 bases and J 7 bases; bases outside gene matches: 6. The germline CDR1 and CDR2 sequences are MNHEY and SVGAGI. Here the CDR3 reads CASSYSGTGQGGYTF. CDR3 sequence (DNA): TGTGCCAGCAGTTACTCGGGGACAGGGCAAGGTGGCTACACCTTC.

This clone appeared a few times. The V and J genes are TRBV19 and TRBJ1-5, with D tentatively TRBD1 (6 bases). From germline, CDR1 is LNHDA and CDR2 SQIVND (reference sequence). Trimming shortened V by 3 bases and J by 5 bases, and 11 bases separated the two germline ends. The CDR3 is 14 amino acids. The CDR3 nucleotides read TGTGCCAGTAGTATCCGGGACAATTATCAGCCCCAGCATTTT. Its protein product is CASSIRDNYQPQHF.

The V gene is TRBV19, the J gene TRBJ1-1, with 7 bases that match TRBD1. V was pared by 6 bases and J by 4 bases, with 11 bases of the junction left unmatched. This CDR3 is 15 amino acids long. In germline, CDR1 is LNHDA, CDR2 SQIVND (reference sequence). The CDR3 nucleotides read TGTGCCAGTAGACGATCAGGGGGGATGGCCACTGAAGCTTTCTTT. Amino acids: CASRRSGGMATEAFF.

A few counts support this clone. V and J are TRBV28 and TRBJ1-1; TRBD1 might be the D (5 bases). Germline CDR1 reads MDHEN; CDR2 reads SYDVKM. The V end was cut by 3 bases, the J end by 1 base, with 12 bases between. The CDR3 has 15 amino acids. CDR3: CASSFPRTPNTEAFF. Written as DNA, the CDR3 is TGTGCCAGCAGTTTCCCCCGGACACCGAACACTGAAGCTTTCTTT.

This chain joins TRBV30 and TRBJ1-4; TRBD1 matches at 8 bases. This CDR3 is built from 13 residues. J lost 5 bases, V lost 4 bases, and 3 bases had no gene match. CDR1 GTSNPN and CDR2 SVGIG come from the germline V gene (reference sequence). The CDR3 bases are TGTGCCTGGATGGACAGGGTGAATGAAAAACTGTTTTTT. This sequence encodes CAWMDRVNEKLFF. Combining the CDR3 with reference TRBV30 and TRBJ1-4 gives the whole variable domain SQTIHQWPATLVQPVGSPLSLECTVEGTSNPNLYWYRQAAGRGLQLLFYSVGIGQISSEVPQNLSASRPQDRQFILSSKKLLLSDSGFYLCAWMDRVNEKLFFGSGTQLSVL.

V is TRBV7-9 and J is TRBJ2-1; 9 bases are shared with TRBD2. V gave up 7 bases and J gave up 5 bases; unmatched junction bases: 3. Germline V lookup: CDR1 SEHNR, CDR2 FQNEAQ (reference sequence). The CDR3 sequence is 13 residues long. In DNA form, the CDR3 reads TGTGCCAGCACCCCTAGCGGGAACAATGAGCAGTTCTTC. This codes for CASTPSGNNEQFF.

This chain uses TRBV18 with TRBJ1-2; possibly TRBD1 for D (6 bases). From germline, CDR1 is KGHSH and CDR2 LQKENI. CDR3 size: 14 residues. V was cut by 4 bases and J by 1 base, with 10 bases left in between. CDR3 DNA sequence: TGTGCCAGCTCACTCCGGGACATTAACTATGGCTACACCTTC. It yields the protein CASSLRDINYGYTF.

This clone showed up just once. The chain joins TRBV9 to TRBJ1-4; D ambiguous. V was pared by 4 bases and J by 5 bases, with 18 bases between. CDR1 SGDLS and CDR2 YYNGEE come from the germline V gene. The CDR3 length is 16 residues. The CDR3 region is CASSLWPGPPNEKLFF. In DNA, the CDR3 is TGTGCCAGCAGCCTGTGGCCCGGGCCACCAAATGAAAAACTGTTTTTT.

V is TRBV5-6 and J is TRBJ2-1, with 12 bases identical to TRBD2. J was trimmed by 7 bases and V by 4 bases; bases with no gene match: 3. Per the germline V gene, CDR1 is SGHDT and CDR2 is YYEEEE. This CDR3 is built from 14 residues. CDR3 nucleotides: TGTGCCAGCAGCGGACTAGCGGGGTTGAATGAGCAGTTCTTC. It codes for CASSGLAGLNEQFF. The full variable domain, completed using reference TRBV5-6 and TRBJ2-1, is DAGVTQSPTHLIKTRGQQVTLRCSPKSGHDTVSWYQQALGQGPQFIFQYYEEEERQRGNFPDRFSGHQFPNYSSELNVNALLLGDSALYLCASSGLAGLNEQFFGPGTRLTVL.

The V call is TRBV5-6, the J call TRBJ2-4, with 7 nucleotides matching TRBD1. Germline CDR1 reads SGHDT; CDR2 reads YYEEEE. The CDR3 length is 16 residues. After removal of 4 bases from V and 1 base from J, the junction contained 8 bases not matched to a gene. This CDR3 reads CASSLQGMEAKNIQYF. Here the CDR3 DNA reads TGTGCCAGCAGCCTACAGGGGATGGAGGCCAAAAACATTCAGTACTTC.

The rearrangement uses TRBV9 and TRBJ2-3; 10 positions agree with TRBD2. The CDR3 is 17 amino acids. Germline V lookup: CDR1 SGDLS, CDR2 YYNGEE. With V trimmed by 4 bases and J by 2 bases, 10 bases remained unmatched. CDR3 nucleotide sequence: TGTGCCAGCAGCTCGGGGGTGGGACTAGCGACCACAGATACGCAGTATTTT. Translated, it gives CASSSGVGLATTDTQYF.

To note about this clone: The junction differs from germline at one of its ends, possibly a read error. The V gene is TRBV2, the J gene TRBJ1-5, with a possible D match to TRBD1 (6 bases). Germline lookup yields CDR1 SNHLY and CDR2 FYNNEI. The length of the CDR3 is 15 residues. The CDR3 sequence is CASSKATGRNQPQHF. DNA for the CDR3: TGTGCCAGCAGTAAAGCTACAGGGCGCAATCAGCCCCAGCATTTT.

This clone was found a few times. The chain uses TRBV7-9 and TRBJ2-7; D unclear. CDR1 and CDR2 from the germline V gene are SEHNR and FQNEAQ (reference sequence). V was cut by 5 bases and J by 0 bases, with 5 bases left in between. The CDR3 length is 12 residues. CDR3 sequence: CASSLSSYEQYF. The DNA of the CDR3 is TGTGCCAGCAGCCTTAGCTCCTACGAGCAGTACTTC.

This clone was seen a single time. This sequence joins TRBV19 and TRBJ2-5, with a weak D call TRBD1 (5 bases). V was shortened by 1 base and J by 5 bases, with 14 bases between the two germline ends. Per germline, CDR1 LNHDA and CDR2 SQIVND (reference sequence). This CDR3 is built from 15 residues. CDR3 amino acids: CASSIGARAGETQYF. Written as DNA, the CDR3 is TGTGCCAGTAGTATAGGGGCCAGGGCTGGGGAGACCCAGTACTTC.

The chain uses TRBV27 and TRBJ2-1, with 11 positions matching TRBD2. This CDR3 region has 17 residues. From germline, CDR1 is MNHEY and CDR2 SMNVEV (reference sequence). V lost 5 bases and J lost 8; bases outside the gene matches: 14. The CDR3 sequence is CASSPFLTSGSPHEQFF. CDR3 nucleotide sequence: TGTGCCAGCAGTCCTTTCCTAACTAGCGGGAGTCCCCATGAGCAGTTCTTC.

This sequence joins TRBV9 and TRBJ2-5, with TRBD1 matching over 9 bases. CDR1 is SGDLS and CDR2 is YYNGEE in the germline V gene. V was clipped by 4 bases and J by 5 bases; unmatched bases: 6. The CDR3 consists of 14 residues. The DNA of the CDR3 is TGTGCCAGCAGCCGCGGACAGGGGTCGGAGACCCAGTACTTC. Translation gives CASSRGQGSETQYF.

V is TRBV19 and J is TRBJ1-2; TRBD1 agrees at 11 bases. The germline V gene encodes CDR1 LNHDA and CDR2 SQIVND (reference sequence). V was pared by 5 bases and J by 7 bases, with 6 bases of the junction left unmatched. CDR3 length: 14 residues. The CDR3 region has the DNA TGTGCCAGTAGTCCGGACAGGGGGCGGAGTGGCTACACCTTC. Translated, it gives CASSPDRGRSGYTF.

V gene TRBV5-1 combines with J gene TRBJ2-5; 7 nucleotides agree with TRBD2. The J segment lost 4 bases and the V segment lost 1 base, leaving 7 bases of the junction unmatched. CDR1 is SGHRS, CDR2 YFSETQ, per germline. The CDR3 runs 15 residues. CDR3 DNA sequence: TGCGCCAGCAGCTTGATATCAGGGAGGGCAGAGACCCAGTACTTC. Translation gives CASSLISGRAETQYF. Combining the CDR3 with reference TRBV5-1 and TRBJ2-5 gives the whole variable domain KAGVTQTPRYLIKTRGQQVTLSCSPISGHRSVSWYQQTPGQGLQFLFEYFSETQRNKGNFPGRFSGRQFSNSRSEMNVSTLELGDSALYLCASSLISGRAETQYFGPGTRLLVL.

The genes are TRBV4-2 and TRBJ2-2; D gene ambiguous. V was pared by 1 base and J by 3 bases, with 9 bases between. Germline-derived CDR1 and CDR2 are LGHNA and YNFKEQ. This CDR3 comprises 15 residues. The DNA of the CDR3 is TGTGCCAGCAGCCAAGGGGGAATCTACACCGGGGAGCTGTTTTTT. Translating gives CASSQGGIYTGELFF.

This clone appeared a few times. This chain links TRBV6-4 with TRBJ1-2; D may be TRBD1 (6 bases). The CDR3 is made up of 13 amino acids. The germline V gene has CDR1 MRHNA and CDR2 SNTAGT. Trimming took 2 bases from V and 4 from J, leaving 8 bases between them. This CDR3 reads CASSDGQLYGYTF. CDR3 nucleotide sequence: TGTGCCAGCAGTGACGGACAGCTCTATGGCTACACCTTC.

This chain joins TRBV4-1 and TRBJ1-5; D remains unclear. The CDR3 totals 13 residues. CDR1 is MGHRA and CDR2 is YSYEKL in the germline V gene. Between the trimmed V and J ends, which lost 1 base and 7 bases, there was a span of 8 bases. Here the CDR3 reads CASSQVLEQPQHF. The CDR3 DNA follows: TGCGCCAGCAGCCAAGTATTAGAACAGCCCCAGCATTTT.

The V and J genes are TRBV13 and TRBJ2-1; no clear D gene. CDR3 length equals 13 residues. CDR1 and CDR2 from the germline V gene are PRHDT and FYEKMQ (reference sequence). V shed 5 bases and J shed 7 bases, with 12 bases lying between them. In nucleotides, the CDR3 is TGTGCCAGCAGCCAGGCTGGGTGGAATGAGCAGTTCTTC. Residues: CASSQAGWNEQFF.

This chain connects TRBV4-1 to TRBJ1-5; D may be TRBD1 (6 bases). This CDR3 is 17 amino acids long. V was cut by 4 bases and J by 4 bases, with 20 bases left in between. Germline loops: CDR1 MGHRA, CDR2 YSYEKL. The CDR3 bases are TGCGCCAGCAGCCGAGCTACTTTACAGGGCGGGAATCAGCCCCAGCATTTT. This translates into CASSRATLQGGNQPQHF.

The chain is built from TRBV2 and TRBJ1-4, with 7 bases aligning to TRBD1. Unmatched junction bases numbered 13, after V lost 7 bases and J lost 11 bases. CDR1 is SNHLY, CDR2 FYNNEI, per germline. CDR3 length: 14 residues. The CDR3 nucleotides are TGTGCCAGCAACGGACAGGCGTTTTCAGATAAACTGTTTTTT. Translation gives CASNGQAFSDKLFF.

The chain joins TRBV5-1 to TRBJ2-1, with 13 bases identical to TRBD2. Trimming took 4 bases from V and 10 from J; bases not matched to a gene: 8. This CDR3 has 15 amino acids. Per germline, CDR1 SGHRS and CDR2 YFSETQ. As DNA, the CDR3 is TGCGCCAGCAGCCCAGGACTAGCGGGAGTGGAGGAGCAGTTCTTC. This sequence encodes CASSPGLAGVEEQFF.

The rearrangement links TRBV1 to TRBJ1-6. TRBV1 is termed a pseudogene. This CDR3 comprises 15 residues. In nucleotides, the CDR3 is TGCACCAGCCGTAGGTACAATAATCCTAATTCACCCCTCCACTTT. Its translation: CTSRRYNNPNSPLHF.